A single sample is the source of the 14 T cell receptor beta chains below, sequenced in a study of OX40 agonist ivuxolimab in advanced cancers. Assay: immunoSEQ multiplex PCR; the TCRdb copy retains only in-frame clones and omits some. In the table there are approximately 52,000 clones, 75% to 85% of which are singletons. Material: CD4+ or CD8+ T cells sorted from blood, obtained in a trial of the OX40 agonist ivuxolimab. The origin of the receptors is an adult with an advanced solid tumor such as melanoma, head and neck, liver or kidney cancer.

The chain recombines TRBV11-2 with TRBJ2-3; D might be TRBD2 (6 bases). V was clipped by 3 bases and J by 3 bases, with 16 bases between them. The germline gives CDR1 SGHAT, CDR2 FQNNGV. The CDR3 has 16 residues. CDR3 sequence: CASSLGGAHHTDTQYF. CDR3 bases: TGTGCCAGCAGCTTGGGAGGAGCCCACCATACAGATACGCAGTATTTT.

The chain combines TRBV7-2 with TRBJ1-6, with a possible D match to TRBD1 (6 bases). The CDR3 has 16 residues. The V and J ends lost 4 bases and 7 bases respectively, with 17 bases between them. Germline CDR1 is SGHTA and CDR2 is FQGNSA. The CDR3 region is CASSSVMDRGNSPLHF. The CDR3 DNA sequence: TGTGCCAGCAGCTCCGTAATGGACAGAGGAAATTCACCCCTCCACTTT.

This clone turned up a few times. J is TRBJ2-3 and V is TRBV2, with D uncertain. Trimming stripped 5 bases from V and 1 base from J, with 10 bases between. Germline loops: CDR1 SNHLY, CDR2 FYNNEI. The CDR3 has 14 amino acids. The CDR3 DNA is TGTGCCAGCAGTAGGTCCAGGCGCACAGATACGCAGTATTTT. Its translation is CASSRSRRTDTQYF.

V gene TRBV10-3 combines with J gene TRBJ2-7; D is ambiguous. The CDR3 is 12 residues long. The V end lost 8 bases, the J end lost 0 bases, and 8 bases lay between the germline ends. Germline loops: CDR1 ENHRY, CDR2 SYGVKD. This CDR3 is CAIAMSSYEQYF. The CDR3 bases are TGTGCCATCGCCATGAGCTCCTACGAGCAGTACTTC.

The chain employs TRBV12-5 and TRBJ2-3; D remains ambiguous. Trimming left V 1 base short and J 3 bases short, with 17 bases between. Looked up from germline, CDR1 is LGHNT and CDR2 is FRNRAP. This CDR3 is built from 17 residues. The CDR3 loop reads CASGLAASGFVTDTQYF. The CDR3 region has the DNA TGTGCTAGTGGTTTGGCCGCCTCGGGCTTCGTAACAGATACGCAGTATTTT.

This chain joins TRBV10-3 and TRBJ2-5; no firm D call. Trimming took 2 bases from V and 5 from J, leaving 9 bases between them. Germline V gene data show CDR1 as ENHRY and CDR2 as SYGVKD. The length of the CDR3 is 13 residues. CDR3 loop: CAISELSGETQYF. CDR3 DNA: TGTGCCATCAGTGAGCTTAGTGGGGAGACCCAGTACTTC.

With respect to this clone: A read error may produce the germline difference seen at one junction end. The V and J genes are TRBV7-7 and TRBJ2-5, with 8 bases fitting TRBD1. The germline V gene has CDR1 SSHAT and CDR2 FNYEAQ (reference sequence). The CDR3 runs 15 residues. CDR3: CASSDAQGAQETQYF. The CDR3 coding sequence is TGTGCTAGCAGCGACGCTCAGGGGGCCCAAGAGACCCAGTACTTC.

The chain combines TRBV19 with TRBJ2-7; either TRBD1 or TRBD2 may supply D (5 bases each). The germline V gene has CDR1 LNHDA and CDR2 SQIVND (reference sequence). Trimming stripped 5 bases from V and 7 bases from J, with 18 bases between. This CDR3 contains 14 residues. This CDR3 is CASSQGPYEREQYF. In DNA form, the CDR3 reads TGTGCCAGTAGTCAGGGACCCTACGAGAGGGAGCAGTACTTC.

V is TRBV7-2 and J is TRBJ1-1, with TRBD1 matching over 10 bases. The germline gives CDR1 SGHTA, CDR2 FQGNSA. This CDR3 spans 17 amino acids. The V gene end was trimmed by 5 bases and the J gene end by 4 bases; junction bases not matched to a gene: 13. CDR3 DNA sequence: TGTGCCAGCAGCCCGGCGGGACAGGGGCTTGCTTCCACTGAAGCTTTCTTT. This encodes CASSPAGQGLASTEAFF.

The chain combines TRBV30 with TRBJ1-2; D is possibly TRBD1 (6 bases). This CDR3 contains 13 residues. V gave up 1 base and J gave up 5 bases, with 11 bases separating them. Germline values: CDR1 GTSNPN, CDR2 SVGIG (reference sequence). Here the CDR3 reads CAWSEGQDYGYTF. The CDR3 nucleotides read TGTGCCTGGAGTGAGGGACAAGATTATGGCTACACCTTC.

The chain combines TRBV7-2 with TRBJ1-1; weak D call: TRBD1 (5 bases). Germline V lookup: CDR1 SGHTA, CDR2 FQGNSA. This CDR3 is built from 14 residues. Deletions cut 1 base from V and 2 bases from J, with 8 bases between. The CDR3 region has the DNA TGTGCCAGCAGCTTAGATAGGGGCAACACTGAAGCTTTCTTT. It encodes CASSLDRGNTEAFF.

The rearrangement joins TRBV6-6 to TRBJ1-6, with D unresolved. CDR3 length equals 15 residues. V was cut by 5 bases and J by 9 bases, with 17 bases left in between. Germline V gene lookup returns CDR1 MNHNY and CDR2 SVGAGI (reference sequence). CDR3 sequence: CASSLKLLIRSPLHF. DNA of the CDR3: TGTGCCAGCAGTCTCAAGTTATTGATACGTTCACCCCTCCACTTT.

Only a few counts were recorded for this clone. The V and J genes are TRBV7-2 and TRBJ2-5, with D possibly being TRBD2 (7 bases). CDR3 length: 13 amino acids. Per the germline V gene, CDR1 is SGHTA and CDR2 is FQGNSA. The ends were cut back, 5 bases at V and 5 bases at J, with 12 bases in the middle. CDR3 amino acids: CASSPEGGETQYF. In DNA form, the CDR3 reads TGTGCCAGCAGCCCAGAGGGGGGGGAGACCCAGTACTTC.

This sequence joins TRBV7-6 and TRBJ2-4, with TRBD2 matching 10 bases. With 5 bases clipped from V and 0 bases from J, the junction kept 7 bases outside the gene matches. Looked up from germline, CDR1 is SGHVS and CDR2 is FNYEAQ. This CDR3 has 17 residues. The CDR3: CASSNPLAGLAKNIQYF. The CDR3 coding sequence is TGTGCCAGCAGCAACCCACTAGCGGGGCTAGCCAAAAACATTCAGTACTTC. Full variable domain (remainder filled in from reference TRBV7-6 and TRBJ2-4): GAGVSQSPRYKVTKRGQDVALRCDPISGHVSLYWYRQALGQGPEFLTYFNYEAQQDKSGLPNDRFSAERPEGSISTLTIQRTEQRDSAMYRCASSNPLAGLAKNIQYFGAGTRLSVL.